Following are 29 T cell receptor beta chains from one sample sequenced in a study of OX40 agonist ivuxolimab in advanced cancers. Profiling relied on immunoSEQ multiplex PCR, and the TCRdb table lists in-frame clones only, not all of them. Of about 45,000 clones detected, roughly 82% appear once; the ten largest clones hold more than 2%. Sequenced material: CD4+ or CD8+ T cells sorted from blood, taken in a trial of the OX40 agonist ivuxolimab. The receptor set was obtained from an adult with an advanced solid tumor such as melanoma, head and neck, liver or kidney cancer.

The V call is TRBV5-6, the J call TRBJ1-6; D is possibly TRBD1 (6 bases). Germline V gene sequence: CDR1 SGHDT, CDR2 YYEEEE. The CDR3 sequence is 15 residues long. The ends were cut back, 0 bases at V and 8 bases at J, with 12 bases in the middle. The CDR3 DNA sequence: TGTGCCAGCAGCTTGGAGACAGGCCAATATTCACCCCTCCACTTT. This encodes CASSLETGQYSPLHF.

This clone has only a few counts. The J gene is TRBJ1-1, the V gene TRBV21-1. TRBV21-1 is marked as a pseudogene. This CDR3 is built from 11 residues. The CDR3 nucleotides read TGTGCCACCAAGTACGACACTGAAGCTTTCTTT. This translates into CATKYDTEAFF.

This chain's CDR3 is CATSREGWTGGTDTQYF. CDR3 bases: TGTGCCACCAGCAGAGAAGGTTGGACAGGAGGCACAGATACGCAGTATTTT. The V call is TRBV15, the J call TRBJ2-3; TRBD1 agrees at 7 bases. Germline loops: CDR1 LNHNV, CDR2 YYDKDF (reference sequence). The CDR3 runs 17 residues. V lost 0 bases, J lost 1 base, and 7 bases stayed unmatched.

The chain has TRBV13 and TRBJ1-2, with D unclear. The CDR3 spans 12 residues. Germline V gives CDR1 PRHDT, CDR2 FYEKMQ (reference sequence). Deletions cut 1 base from V and 8 bases from J, with 8 bases between. CDR3 in amino acids: CASSLAVSGYTF. DNA for the CDR3: TGTGCCAGCAGCTTAGCGGTCTCGGGCTACACCTTC.

This sequence joins TRBV5-5 and TRBJ1-2; no firm D call. Trimming left V 0 bases short and J 3 bases short, with 12 bases between. The CDR3 contains 15 residues. From germline, CDR1 is SGHKS and CDR2 YYEKEE (reference sequence). DNA of the CDR3: TGTGCCAGCAGCTTGGTGCTTGGGCAGGACTATGGCTACACCTTC. Residues: CASSLVLGQDYGYTF.

This clone was seen once. V usage is TRBV20-1 and J usage is TRBJ2-1, with D perhaps matching TRBD2 (6 bases). From germline, CDR1 is DFQATT and CDR2 SNEGSKA (reference sequence). V was shortened by 5 bases and J by 10 bases, with 12 bases between the two germline ends. CDR3 size: 11 residues. The chain's CDR3 is CSAAGRMEQFF. The CDR3 nucleotides read TGCAGTGCTGCTGGGAGGATGGAGCAGTTCTTC.

The chain is built from TRBV6-1 and TRBJ1-3; possibly TRBD1 for D (5 bases). The length of the CDR3 is 14 residues. Germline CDR1 MNHNS, CDR2 SASEGT. With 4 bases removed from V and 2 bases from J, the gap between germline ends came to 9 bases. In nucleotides, the CDR3 is TGTGCCAGCAGTGTTGAGACAGCTGGAAACACCATATATTTT. It translates to CASSVETAGNTIYF.

The J gene is TRBJ2-5, the V gene TRBV29-1; a possible D gene is TRBD2 (6 bases). This CDR3 is 15 amino acids long. Germline CDR1 and CDR2: SQVTM and ANQGSEA. V gave up 3 bases and J gave up 4 bases, with 18 bases separating them. The CDR3 DNA is TGCAGCGTTGAGGGAACAGCAGGGACTCGAGAGACCCAGTACTTC. Its protein product is CSVEGTAGTRETQYF.

This chain joins TRBV5-1 and TRBJ2-4; possible D gene TRBD1, 9 bases. Looked up from germline, CDR1 is SGHRS and CDR2 is YFSETQ. The CDR3 spans 14 residues. Trimming took off 7 bases at V and 6 bases at J, with 17 bases between the two ends. In DNA form, the CDR3 reads TGCGCCAGCCGGGAGGGGACAGGGTTAAACATTCAGTACTTC. Translation: CASREGTGLNIQYF.

The rearrangement joins TRBV19 to TRBJ1-2; D uncertain. Trimming took off 6 bases at V and 8 bases at J, with 13 bases between the two ends. Germline V gives CDR1 LNHDA, CDR2 SQIVND (reference sequence). The CDR3 loop spans 12 amino acids. Written as DNA, the CDR3 is TGTGCCAGTAGCGTCGGTGTGAGGGGCTACACCTTC. Residues: CASSVGVRGYTF.

The chain recombines TRBV28 with TRBJ2-2; D unresolved. In germline, CDR1 is MDHEN, CDR2 SYDVKM. The CDR3 is made up of 16 amino acids. Trimming took 5 bases from V and 2 from J, leaving 15 bases between them. The CDR3 spells CASSPPRTANTGELFF. The CDR3 region has the DNA TGTGCCAGCAGTCCCCCTCGGACGGCTAACACCGGGGAGCTGTTTTTT.

This chain connects TRBV7-2 to TRBJ1-2; maybe TRBD1 (5 bases). The CDR3 has 15 residues. With 0 bases removed from V and 5 bases from J, the gap between germline ends came to 13 bases. Germline-derived CDR1 and CDR2 are SGHTA and FQGNSA. CDR3 DNA sequence: TGTGCCAGCAGCTTAGCGTTATCAGGGACGTATGGCTACACCTTC. This encodes CASSLALSGTYGYTF.

This clone appeared a few times. The chain recombines TRBV7-3 with TRBJ1-5; no firm D call. The germline V gene encodes CDR1 SGHTA and CDR2 FQGTGA. CDR3 length: 13 amino acids. Trimming took 0 bases from V and 6 from J, leaving 6 bases between them. The CDR3 coding sequence is TGTGCCAGCAGCTTAACGTGGGGTCAGCCCCAGCATTTT. Translated, it gives CASSLTWGQPQHF. The complete variable domain, with remaining parts taken from reference TRBV7-3 and TRBJ1-5, reads GAGVSQTPSNKVTEKGKYVELRCDPISGHTALYWYRQSLGQGPEFLIYFQGTGAADDSGLPNDRFFAVRPEGSVSTLKIQRTERGDSAVYLCASSLTWGQPQHFGDGTRLSIL.

V usage is TRBV7-9 and J usage is TRBJ1-4; no clear D gene. From germline, CDR1 is SEHNR and CDR2 FQNEAQ (reference sequence). Trimming shortened V by 1 base and J by 4 bases, and 13 bases separated the two germline ends. This CDR3 has 16 residues. CDR3 bases: TGTGCCAGCAGCTTAGGGCGTGGAGTGGATAATGAAAAACTGTTTTTT. Its protein is CASSLGRGVDNEKLFF.

The CDR3 sequence: CAIKAGAYEQYF. As DNA, the CDR3 is TGTGCCATCAAGGCAGGGGCCTACGAGCAGTACTTC. V and J are TRBV10-3 and TRBJ2-5; weak D call: TRBD1 (6 bases). Gene TRBJ2-7 matches the end of the DNA better, so the J call may be wrong. The length of the CDR3 is 12 residues. Germline CDR1 reads ENHRY; CDR2 reads SYGVKD.

In DNA, the CDR3 is TGTGCCAGCAACGGCGCAGGGACTGGAAACACCATATATTTT. Encoded protein: CASNGAGTGNTIYF. The gene calls are TRBV28 and TRBJ1-3, with a possible D match to TRBD1 (5 bases). The germline gives CDR1 MDHEN, CDR2 SYDVKM. With 7 bases removed from V and 2 bases from J, the gap between germline ends came to 12 bases. The CDR3 spans 14 residues.

This rearrangement joins TRBV7-9 to TRBJ2-1, with 12 positions matching TRBD1. Germline lookup yields CDR1 SEHNR and CDR2 FQNEAQ (reference sequence). The CDR3 covers 14 residues. Trimming removed 8 bases from V and 8 bases from J; junction bases left unmatched: 7. The CDR3 nucleotides read TGTGCCAGCGCGATTGGGACAGGGGGCGATGAGCAGTTCTTC. It yields the protein CASAIGTGGDEQFF.

This sequence joins TRBV11-3 and TRBJ2-1; TRBD2 aligns across 10 bases. J gave up 7 bases and V 1 base, and 7 bases lay outside the gene matches. This CDR3 region has 16 residues. Germline V gene lookup returns CDR1 SGHNT and CDR2 YENEEA. The CDR3 region is CASSLGGVSGRNEQFF. Written as DNA, the CDR3 is TGTGCCAGCAGCTTAGGTGGGGTTAGCGGGAGGAATGAGCAGTTCTTC.

There are a few counts of this clone. The genes are TRBV18 and TRBJ1-2; 9 bases line up with TRBD1. The ends lost 4 bases at V and 4 bases at J; junction bases unmatched: 7. The CDR3 is 15 amino acids. Looked up from germline, CDR1 is KGHSH and CDR2 is LQKENI. The CDR3 coding sequence is TGTGCCAGCTCACTACAGGACAGGGGACGCTATGGCTACACCTTC. Protein: CASSLQDRGRYGYTF.

The V and J genes are TRBV5-8 and TRBJ2-7, with 11 positions matching TRBD1. Germline loops: CDR1 SGHTS, CDR2 YDEGEE. This CDR3 comprises 16 residues. Trimming took 6 bases from V and 3 from J; bases not matched to a gene: 11. The CDR3 coding sequence is TGTGCCAGCACCCAAACCGGGACAGGGGGTATCTACGAGCAGTACTTC. As protein: CASTQTGTGGIYEQYF. Full variable domain (rest looked up from reference TRBV5-8 and TRBJ2-7): EAGVTQSPTHLIKTRGQQATLRCSPISGHTSVYWYQQALGLGLQFLLWYDEGEERNRGNFPPRFSGRQFPNYSSELNVNALELEDSALYLCASTQTGTGGIYEQYFGPGTRLTVT.

This clone appeared a single time. This rearrangement joins TRBV18 to TRBJ2-1, with no clear D. Germline CDR1 KGHSH, CDR2 LQKENI. Trimming removed 2 bases at V and 7 bases at J, with 3 bases between. The CDR3 has 11 amino acids. The CDR3, as DNA: TGTGCCAGCTCACCAAAGAATGAGCAGTTCTTC. Its translation: CASSPKNEQFF.

The rearrangement joins TRBV10-3 to TRBJ1-2; D is possibly TRBD1 (5 bases). The CDR3 is 18 residues long. The V and J ends lost 2 bases and 8 bases respectively, with 27 bases between them. CDR1 is ENHRY and CDR2 is SYGVKD in the germline V gene. The CDR3 nucleotides read TGTGCCATCAGTGAGGGATTATCCCCTACGTGGGATCCAGGGGGCTACACCTTC. It encodes CAISEGLSPTWDPGGYTF.

This chain joins TRBV15 and TRBJ1-3, with D uncertain. V was trimmed by 5 bases and J by 0 bases, leaving 14 bases between them. CDR3 length: 16 residues. Germline lookup yields CDR1 LNHNV and CDR2 YYDKDF (reference sequence). This CDR3 reads CATSPFRDASGNTIYF. DNA of the CDR3: TGTGCCACCAGCCCCTTCCGGGATGCCTCTGGAAACACCATATATTTT.

The genes are TRBV9 and TRBJ2-1; D assignment may be TRBD1 or TRBD2 (5 bases each). The CDR3 is 15 residues long. V lost 0 bases and J lost 4, with 11 bases in between. CDR1 is SGDLS, CDR2 YYNGEE, per germline. The DNA for the CDR3 is TGTGCCAGCAGCGTAGGTCGGGGCGTATACAATGAGCAGTTCTTC. Translating it yields CASSVGRGVYNEQFF.

The genes are TRBV11-2 and TRBJ2-5; 9 bases are shared with TRBD1. Trimming removed 6 bases from V and 4 bases from J; junction bases left unmatched: 9. The CDR3 spans 15 residues. In germline, CDR1 is SGHAT, CDR2 FQNNGV. The CDR3 protein is CASRLGTGLSETQYF. CDR3 nucleotides: TGTGCCAGCAGGTTGGGGACAGGGCTGTCAGAGACCCAGTACTTC.

V and J are TRBV19 and TRBJ1-1; no reliable D call. V shed 5 bases and J shed 0 bases, with 7 bases lying between them. The CDR3 runs to 13 residues. Germline V lookup: CDR1 LNHDA, CDR2 SQIVND (reference sequence). The CDR3 region has the DNA TGTGCCAGTAGTGCCCAGGTGAACACTGAAGCTTTCTTT. This sequence encodes CASSAQVNTEAFF.

This chain connects TRBV11-3 to TRBJ2-3; 7 bases fit TRBD2. The trim removed 1 base at V and 1 base at J, leaving 2 bases unmatched. This CDR3 contains 15 residues. Germline V gives CDR1 SGHNT, CDR2 YENEEA. The DNA of the CDR3 is TGTGCCAGCAGCTTAGCGGGGGGTGGCACAGATACGCAGTATTTT. Its translation: CASSLAGGGTDTQYF.

The V gene is TRBV18, the J gene TRBJ1-1; maybe TRBD1 (5 bases). CDR1 KGHSH and CDR2 LQKENI come from the germline V gene. This CDR3 is built from 12 residues. V lost 4 bases and J 7 bases, leaving 10 bases between the germline ends. CDR3 sequence reads: CASSRQGFEAFF. In DNA form, the CDR3 reads TGTGCCAGCTCACGTCAGGGTTTTGAAGCTTTCTTT.

This chain connects TRBV20-1 to TRBJ2-7; the D is unclear. The V end was cut by 3 bases, the J end by 6 bases, with 9 bases between. From germline, CDR1 is DFQATT and CDR2 SNEGSKA (reference sequence). This CDR3 spans 11 amino acids. The CDR3 nucleotides read TGCAGTGCTAGGGTCCTGGGCGAGCAGTACTTC. Translated: CSARVLGEQYF.